Below, 15 T cell receptor beta chains from the same sample are listed, as sequenced in a study of OX40 agonist ivuxolimab in advanced cancers. Generated by immunoSEQ multiplex PCR, the TCRdb table keeps only in-frame clones and is missing some. The sample consists of more than 65,000 clones, about 80% of them appearing once. The sample was CD4+ or CD8+ T cells sorted from blood, taken in a trial of the OX40 agonist ivuxolimab. These receptors were taken from an adult with an advanced solid tumor such as melanoma, head and neck, liver or kidney cancer.

The chain links TRBV6-4 to TRBJ1-1; D not certain. This CDR3 spans 13 amino acids. V was trimmed by 9 bases and J by 0 bases, leaving 11 bases between them. Germline-derived CDR1 and CDR2 are MRHNA and SNTAGT. The CDR3 region is CASSQALNTEAFF. CDR3 sequence (DNA): TGTGCCAGTTCTCAAGCCCTGAACACTGAAGCTTTCTTT.

The V gene is TRBV28, the J gene TRBJ2-3; the D gene is possibly TRBD2 (6 bases). The CDR3 runs 15 residues. V dropped 5 bases and J dropped 0 bases, with 12 bases sitting between them. Germline V gene lookup returns CDR1 MDHEN and CDR2 SYDVKM. CDR3 in DNA: TGTGCCAGCAGTCCGGCGGGGAGGAGCACAGATACGCAGTATTTT. Protein product: CASSPAGRSTDTQYF. Full variable domain (remainder filled in from reference TRBV28 and TRBJ2-3): DVKVTQSSRYLVKRTGEKVFLECVQDMDHENMFWYRQDPGLGLRLIYFSYDVKMKEKGDIPEGYSVSREKKERFSLILESASTNQTSMYLCASSPAGRSTDTQYFGPGTRLTVL.

V usage is TRBV25-1 and J usage is TRBJ2-1; TRBD1 matches 7 bases. V lost 1 base to trimming and J lost 9 bases; unmatched junction nucleotides: 9. The CDR3 covers 15 residues. Looked up from germline, CDR1 is MGHDK and CDR2 is SYGVNS. CDR3 protein: CASSESGRGMGEQFF. The CDR3 DNA sequence: TGTGCCAGCAGTGAATCCGGCAGGGGGATGGGTGAGCAGTTCTTC.

This clone was recorded only once. The chain carries TRBV4-1 and TRBJ2-1, with D perhaps given as TRBD1 or TRBD2 (6 bases each). The germline CDR1 and CDR2 sequences are MGHRA and YSYEKL. This CDR3 comprises 17 residues. The V end lost 4 bases, the J end lost 1 base, and 17 bases lay between the germline ends. CDR3 nucleotide sequence: TGCGCCAGCAGCCCCCAGGGGCTAGCGTTATCCTACAATGAGCAGTTCTTC. Its translation is CASSPQGLALSYNEQFF.

The rearrangement links TRBV5-1 to TRBJ1-4; D not resolved. Trimming shortened V by 0 bases and J by 8 bases, and 20 bases separated the two germline ends. Germline V gene lookup returns CDR1 SGHRS and CDR2 YFSETQ. The CDR3 is 17 residues long. The CDR3 spells CASSLVTVGFRLEKLFF. The CDR3 nucleotides read TGCGCCAGCAGCTTGGTGACTGTGGGCTTCAGACTGGAAAAACTGTTTTTT. The full variable domain, with the rest looked up from reference TRBV5-1 and TRBJ1-4, is KAGVTQTPRYLIKTRGQQVTLSCSPISGHRSVSWYQQTPGQGLQFLFEYFSETQRNKGNFPGRFSGRQFSNSRSEMNVSTLELGDSALYLCASSLVTVGFRLEKLFFGSGTQLSVL.

The chain combines TRBV6-1 with TRBJ1-2, with TRBD1 matching 7 bases. V shed 5 bases and J 8 bases; nucleotides not matched to a gene: 5. Germline CDR1 MNHNS, CDR2 SASEGT. There are 12 residues in the CDR3. CDR3 bases: TGTGCCAGCAGTCCAGACAGGGTCGGCTACACCTTC. Encoded protein: CASSPDRVGYTF.

The J gene is TRBJ2-1, the V gene TRBV11-3; possible D gene TRBD2, 6 bases. The germline CDR1 and CDR2 sequences are SGHNT and YENEEA. The CDR3 runs 18 residues. With 5 bases removed from V and 8 bases from J, the gap between germline ends came to 28 bases. The CDR3: CASSPLFHPPAGPDEQFF. DNA of the CDR3: TGTGCCAGCAGCCCTCTATTTCATCCGCCGGCGGGGCCAGATGAGCAGTTCTTC.

This chain joins TRBV5-1 and TRBJ1-4; D possibly corresponds to TRBD1 (6 bases). The CDR3 totals 14 residues. Trimming pared 7 bases from V and 3 bases from J, leaving 13 bases between. Germline values: CDR1 SGHRS, CDR2 YFSETQ. The CDR3 DNA is TGCGCCAGCGGCACAGGGAACCCTAATGAAAAACTGTTTTTT. It encodes CASGTGNPNEKLFF.

The rearrangement links TRBV18 to TRBJ1-2; a weak D match, TRBD1 (6 bases). V lost 3 bases and J 7 bases, leaving 9 bases between the germline ends. The CDR3 consists of 12 residues. Germline CDR1 is KGHSH and CDR2 is LQKENI. CDR3 in DNA: TGTGCCAGCTCACCCGGACAGTTTGGCTACACCTTC. This gives the protein CASSPGQFGYTF.

The rearrangement uses TRBV5-1 and TRBJ2-7; a weak D match, TRBD2 (6 bases). Germline CDR1 and CDR2: SGHRS and YFSETQ. With 6 bases removed from V and 0 bases from J, the gap between germline ends came to 13 bases. The CDR3 sequence is 14 residues long. Here the CDR3 DNA reads TGCGCCAGCACCCTGACGGGAGCCTCCTACGAGCAGTACTTC. Translating gives CASTLTGASYEQYF.

V gene TRBV7-2 combines with J gene TRBJ2-1, with 10 bases identical to TRBD2. CDR3 length: 14 amino acids. V lost 6 bases, J lost 9 bases, and 8 bases stayed unmatched. The V gene's germline CDR1 is SGHTA and CDR2 FQGNSA. CDR3 DNA: TGTGCCAGCAGGCCTAGCGGGAGAGTGGTTGAGCAGTTCTTC. Translation: CASRPSGRVVEQFF.

This chain uses TRBV4-2 with TRBJ1-4, with a weak D call TRBD1 (6 bases). In germline, CDR1 is LGHNA, CDR2 YNFKEQ. CDR3 length equals 17 residues. V lost 1 base, J lost 4 bases, and 16 bases lay in between. CDR3 in amino acids: CASSQGGGGQGNEKLFF. DNA for the CDR3: TGTGCCAGCAGCCAAGGTGGCGGGGGGCAGGGTAATGAAAAACTGTTTTTT.

This clone was detected only a few times. The chain uses TRBV13 and TRBJ1-5; D remains ambiguous. Germline V gene lookup returns CDR1 PRHDT and CDR2 FYEKMQ (reference sequence). The CDR3 contains 12 residues. V was pared by 3 bases and J by 8 bases, with 8 bases between. This chain's CDR3 is CASSFGREPQHF. The CDR3 DNA is TGTGCCAGCAGCTTCGGAAGGGAGCCCCAGCATTTT. The variable domain in full, with the rest retrieved from reference TRBV13 and TRBJ1-5, is AAGVIQSPRHLIKEKRETATLKCYPIPRHDTVYWYQQGPGQDPQFLISFYEKMQSDKGSIPDRFSAQQFSDYHSELNMSSLELGDSALYFCASSFGREPQHFGDGTRLSIL.

The chain links TRBV18 to TRBJ1-1, with TRBD1 identical over 10 bases. This CDR3 comprises 18 residues. Losses at the gene ends were 2 bases for V and 1 base for J; bases not matched to a gene: 10. CDR1 and CDR2 from the germline V gene are KGHSH and LQKENI. The CDR3 here is CASSPFAGTGVANTEAFF. In DNA, the CDR3 is TGTGCCAGCTCACCATTTGCGGGGACAGGGGTCGCGAACACTGAAGCTTTCTTT. The whole variable domain, filled in from reference TRBV18 and TRBJ1-1, reads NAGVMQNPRHLVRRRGQEARLRCSPMKGHSHVYWYRQLPEEGLKFMVYLQKENIIDESGMPKERFSAEFPKEGPSILRIQQVVRGDSAAYFCASSPFAGTGVANTEAFFGQGTRLTVV.

V and J are TRBV28 and TRBJ2-3, with TRBD2 matching 8 bases. Germline V CDR1 and CDR2: MDHEN, SYDVKM. The ends lost 2 bases at V and 5 bases at J; junction bases unmatched: 6. The CDR3 contains 15 residues. The CDR3 loop is CASSLSGSLGDTQYF. Here the CDR3 DNA reads TGTGCCAGCAGTTTAAGCGGGAGTCTAGGAGATACGCAGTATTTT.